This T cell receptor (beta chain) appears in the sequencing data of a study of blood T cells in healthy people across ages. Then a second PCR, running roughly 6 to 12 cycles, was carried out with a sample-barcoded 5' primer and a J-beta primer mix. Using its own MiXCR run on the 5' RACE reads, TCRdb lists one record per CDR3 protein. The sample lists over 1,200,000 distinct CDR3 sequences, approximately 59% occurring once. V lost 0 bases to trimming and J lost 5 bases, with 9 bases between them. The CDR3 has 14 residues. Germline CDR1 MNHEY, CDR2 SVGAGI. Notes on the study in general: No one knew whether donors had CMV, which possibly confounded expanded clonotype changes. Naive T cell percentage by flow cytometry tracked strongly with beta diversity.

On this clonotype itself: The antigen is unknown.

The gene calls are TRBV6-5 and TRBJ2-3; TRBD1 is a possible D gene (5 bases). The source is a man between 18 and 35 years old in good health. What was sequenced was blood. As DNA, the CDR3 is TGTGCCAGCAGTTACTCGGGCAGGGTAGATACGCAGTATTTT. This codes for CASSYSGRVDTQYF.